The 21 T cell receptor beta chains given below trace back to one sample, sequenced in a study of cytomegalovirus exposure and HLA in healthy donors (dated by TCRdb to the late 2010s). The library was prepared using the immunoSEQ multiplex PCR assay. The multiplex PCR relied on a mix of 60 forward primers for TCR Vbeta segments and 13 reverse primers for TCR Jbeta segments. TCRdb limited this immuneACCESS table to in-frame rearrangements with V and J called. A share of clones is missing; checked studies link under half to unresolved V genes, and the rest is unexplained. Present in this sample are more than 110,000 clones, under 80% of which were seen just once. 8.8% of the sample lies in the top ten. The sequenced sample consisted of PBMCs. The receptors come from a woman between 45 and 60 years old in good health and CMV-seropositive.

The rearrangement joins TRBV15 to TRBJ2-1, with D tentatively TRBD2 (6 bases). Trimming left V 0 bases short and J 9 bases short, with 9 bases between. The V gene's germline CDR1 is LNHNV and CDR2 YYDKDF (reference sequence). The CDR3 is 13 amino acids. The DNA for the CDR3 is TGTGCCACCAGCAGAGATGCGCGGGGTGAGCAGTTCTTC. Translation gives CATSRDARGEQFF.

The rearrangement uses TRBV2 and TRBJ1-1; D is perhaps TRBD1 (5 bases). Germline V CDR1 and CDR2: SNHLY, FYNNEI. The CDR3 loop spans 14 amino acids. The ends were cut back, 5 bases at V and 4 bases at J, with 14 bases in the middle. The CDR3 DNA is TGTGCCAGCAGTACGACACGGGGGAGCACTGAAGCTTTCTTT. Its translation is CASSTTRGSTEAFF.

The rearrangement uses TRBV7-9 and TRBJ2-7, with D perhaps TRBD2 (6 bases). Germline CDR1 is SEHNR and CDR2 is FQNEAQ (reference sequence). V lost 4 bases and J lost 1, with 17 bases in between. The CDR3 is 16 amino acids. CDR3 sequence: CASSSFRRGGSYEQYF. As DNA, the CDR3 is TGTGCCAGCAGCTCGTTCCGCCGGGGAGGATCCTACGAGCAGTACTTC.

V usage is TRBV6-1 and J usage is TRBJ1-2, with no clear D. The germline V and J ends were trimmed by 2 bases and 7 bases, with 17 bases remaining between them. Germline CDR1 and CDR2: MNHNS and SASEGT. The CDR3 loop spans 15 amino acids. The CDR3 region is CASSEREIGGSGYTF. The DNA of the CDR3 is TGTGCCAGCAGTGAAAGGGAGATCGGCGGAAGTGGCTACACCTTC.

This rearrangement joins TRBV9 to TRBJ2-3; D may be TRBD2 (5 bases). The CDR3 length is 12 residues. Germline assignment: CDR1 SGDLS and CDR2 YYNGEE. V dropped 6 bases and J dropped 2 bases, with 7 bases sitting between them. Here the CDR3 reads CASKDSTDTQYF. The CDR3 DNA reads as TGTGCCAGCAAGGACTCCACAGATACGCAGTATTTT. The variable domain in full, completed from reference TRBV9 and TRBJ2-3, reads DSGVTQTPKHLITATGQRVTLRCSPRSGDLSVYWYQQSLDQGLQFLIQYYNGEERAKGNILERFSAQQFPDLHSELNLSSLELGDSALYFCASKDSTDTQYFGPGTRLTVL.

The chain recombines TRBV21-1 with TRBJ2-5; TRBD2, the table's D call, lacks a check against the DNA. The closer fit of TRBJ2-7 to the DNA end suggests the J call may be wrong. TRBV21-1 represents a pseudogene. The CDR3 totals 20 residues. CDR3 in DNA: TGTGCCAGCAGCACCCTGGGGATTCCGGGACTAGCGGGGGGTACCTACGAGCAGTACTTC. Its protein is CASSTLGIPGLAGGTYEQYF.

The genes are TRBV5-1 and TRBJ2-3; 10 positions match TRBD2. This CDR3 spans 16 amino acids. V shed 1 base and J 1 base; nucleotides not matched to a gene: 3. The germline V gene has CDR1 SGHRS and CDR2 YFSETQ. CDR3 DNA: TGCGCCAGCAGCTTGCAGCGGGGGGGTGGCACAGATACGCAGTATTTT. Translating gives CASSLQRGGGTDTQYF.

The V and J genes are TRBV18 and TRBJ1-1; D is perhaps TRBD1 (5 bases). The CDR3 contains 15 residues. The V gene's germline CDR1 is KGHSH and CDR2 LQKENI. Trimming removed 2 bases from V and 0 bases from J, with 10 bases in between. As DNA, the CDR3 is TGTGCCAGCTCACCATATGGGGCCTTGAACACTGAAGCTTTCTTT. This gives the protein CASSPYGALNTEAFF.

This clone appeared a few times. The chain couples TRBV2 to TRBJ1-3; D may be TRBD1 (5 bases). V was cut by 1 base and J by 4 bases, with 8 bases left in between. Germline V gene lookup returns CDR1 SNHLY and CDR2 FYNNEI. The CDR3 has 14 residues. CDR3 in amino acids: CASSEETAGNTIYF. CDR3 DNA sequence: TGTGCCAGCAGTGAAGAGACAGCGGGAAACACCATATATTTT.

In its sample, this clone was seen a few times. Here the CDR3 DNA reads TGTGCCAGTAAGGGGACTGCAACTGGGGCCAACGTCCTGACTTTC. Translation: CASKGTATGANVLTF. The V and J genes are TRBV19 and TRBJ2-6; a possible D gene is TRBD2 (6 bases). V gave up 7 bases and J gave up 2 bases, with 12 bases separating them. Germline-derived CDR1 and CDR2 are LNHDA and SQIVND (reference sequence). The CDR3 extends over 15 amino acids.

This clone is a singleton in its sample. The rearrangement uses TRBV21-1 and TRBJ1-1; the D call of TRBD1 is as the table states it, not checked on the DNA. TRBV21-1 is a recognized pseudogene. The CDR3 is 18 amino acids. CDR3 nucleotide sequence: TGTGCCAGCAGCAAAGCCCCGACAGCTCCTTCCCTTCATCTTAAAGCTTTCTTT. This encodes CASSKAPTAPSLHLKAFF.

The chain is built from TRBV28 and TRBJ1-5; D is ambiguous. The length of the CDR3 is 16 residues. Germline CDR1 MDHEN, CDR2 SYDVKM. V was shortened by 7 bases and J by 1 base, with 17 bases between the two germline ends. The CDR3 region is CASISGKIRSNQPQHF. DNA of the CDR3: TGTGCCAGCATCTCCGGGAAGATAAGGAGCAATCAGCCCCAGCATTTT.

The chain links TRBV7-2 to TRBJ1-6; 7 nucleotides align to TRBD1. The CDR3 has 15 residues. Trimming cost V 1 base and J 10 bases; bases outside gene matches: 7. From germline, CDR1 is SGHTA and CDR2 FQGNSA. CDR3 nucleotides: TGTGCCAGCAGCTTAGGGGGGACAGTTGAATCACCCCTCCACTTT. This sequence encodes CASSLGGTVESPLHF.

The rearrangement joins TRBV19 to TRBJ1-2, with 10 bases that match TRBD1. CDR3 size: 16 residues. The germline V gene has CDR1 LNHDA and CDR2 SQIVND (reference sequence). The V gene end was trimmed by 3 bases and the J gene end by 5 bases; junction bases not matched to a gene: 9. The CDR3 loop is CASSISSGTGVYGYTF. The DNA of the CDR3 is TGTGCCAGTAGTATCTCCTCCGGGACAGGGGTTTATGGCTACACCTTC.

This clone turned up a few times. The CDR3, as DNA: TGTGCCAGCAGCCGACTAACGGCAGGGAACACTGAAGCTTTCTTT. Translated, it gives CASSRLTAGNTEAFF. V gene TRBV7-2 combines with J gene TRBJ1-1; D not resolved. Trimming shortened V by 5 bases and J by 1 base, and 14 bases separated the two germline ends. This CDR3 region has 15 residues. The germline gives CDR1 SGHTA, CDR2 FQGNSA. Filled out from reference TRBV7-2 and TRBJ1-1, the complete variable domain reads GAGVSQSPSNKVTEKGKDVELRCDPISGHTALYWYRQSLGQGLEFLIYFQGNSAPDKSGLPSDRFSAERTGGSVSTLTIQRTQQEDSAVYLCASSRLTAGNTEAFFGQGTRLTVV.

The CDR3 here is CAWRPYPEQGNRYNEQFF. The CDR3 DNA sequence: TGTGCCTGGAGACCGTATCCCGAACAGGGGAACCGCTACAATGAGCAGTTCTTC. V and J are TRBV30 and TRBJ2-1; 7 bases map to TRBD1. The CDR3 is 18 residues long. Germline-derived CDR1 and CDR2 are GTSNPN and SVGIG (reference sequence). V gave up 3 bases and J gave up 3 bases; unmatched junction bases: 17.

The count of this clone is one. This chain connects TRBV5-1 to TRBJ2-3; 15 bases fit TRBD2. Germline trimming cut 4 bases from V and 4 bases from J; bases unmatched to any gene: 7. Germline V gene data show CDR1 as SGHRS and CDR2 as YFSETQ. The length of the CDR3 is 17 residues. Here the CDR3 DNA reads TGCGCCAGCAGCACCGGGACTAGCGGGGGGAATTCAGATACGCAGTATTTT. This codes for CASSTGTSGGNSDTQYF.

Of note for this clone: One end of the junction is discordant with germline, which a read error may explain. The chain carries TRBV27 and TRBJ1-5; D is possibly TRBD1 (6 bases). Germline CDR1 reads MNHEY; CDR2 reads SMNVEV (reference sequence). CDR3 length: 14 residues. CDR3: CASSLSPRGQPQHF. The CDR3 DNA reads as TGTGCCAGCAGTCTATCGCCCAGGGGCCAGCCCCAGCATTTT.

This chain uses TRBV6-5 with TRBJ2-3, with TRBD1 identical over 9 bases. From germline, CDR1 is MNHEY and CDR2 SVGAGI. There are 16 residues in the CDR3. V was clipped by 2 bases and J by 0 bases; unmatched bases: 3. This CDR3 reads CASSYLGQGSTDTQYF. As DNA, the CDR3 is TGTGCCAGCAGTTACCTTGGACAGGGGAGCACAGATACGCAGTATTTT.

The sample holds a few counts of this clone. The chain combines TRBV27 with TRBJ2-2; D is possibly TRBD1 (7 bases). The CDR3 consists of 15 residues. Germline lookup yields CDR1 MNHEY and CDR2 SMNVEV (reference sequence). V lost 8 bases to trimming and J lost 7 bases, with 20 bases between them. The DNA of the CDR3 is TGTGCCAGCGGGGGGATGAAGGGGGCCTTCGGGGAGCTGTTTTTT. As protein: CASGGMKGAFGELFF.

A few counts support this clone. This chain connects TRBV19 to TRBJ1-5; TRBD1 matches 9 bases. CDR1 is LNHDA and CDR2 is SQIVND in the germline V gene (reference sequence). This CDR3 is built from 18 residues. Trimming cost V 1 base and J 1 base; bases outside gene matches: 8. The chain's CDR3 is CASSIARLQGASNQPQHF. CDR3 nucleotides: TGTGCCAGTAGTATAGCTAGACTACAGGGGGCAAGCAATCAGCCCCAGCATTTT.